This is a list of T cell receptor beta chains from one sample in a study of technical replicates of blood from several donors. TCRdb's copy holds only in-frame clones and misses some; the assay was immunoSEQ multiplex PCR. The sample yields roughly 76,000 clones, more than 90% seen once. The sequenced material came from T cells isolated from PBMCs. These receptors originate from a human donor in good health. Some clones in this sample may be carry-over from other donors' samples. CDR3s include the opening cysteine and the closing phenylalanine or tryptophan. The order of the fields is clone size, D gene, V gene, J gene, CDR3 length, CDR3 DNA, CDR3 protein. A D gene is named only where the DNA matches it firmly. Size tells how often a clone was seen (once, few, many) or the class of an expanded clone, and some rows leave it out.

NA	NA	TRBV6-5	TRBJ2-7	16	TGTGCCAGCAGTTACTCATGGTCCGGGAGATCCTACGAGCAGTACTTC	CASSYSWSGRSYEQYF
NA	TRBD2	TRBV10-3	TRBJ2-3	14	TGTGCCATCAGGGATAGCGGGGGGGGAGATACGCAGTATTTT	CAIRDSGGGDTQYF
NA	NA	TRBV28	TRBJ1-1	12	TGTGCCAGCAGCGACCCCAGGGGTGAAGCTTTCTTT	CASSDPRGEAFF
NA	TRBD1	TRBV28	TRBJ2-7	14	TGTGCCAGCAGTTTACGACAGGGTCACTACGAGCAGTACTTC	CASSLRQGHYEQYF
NA	NA	TRBV11-2	TRBJ2-7	13	TGTGCCAGCCATCCAGGGAGAGGGGGCGAGCAGTACTTC	CASHPGRGGEQYF
NA	NA	TRBV11-2	TRBJ1-1	14	TGTGCCAGCAGCTTAGGACTAGGGACCACTGAAGCTTTCTTT	CASSLGLGTTEAFF
NA	TRBD2	TRBV4-3	TRBJ2-1	16	TGCGCCAGCAGCCCGGGACTAGCGGCGAACTACAATGAGCAGTTCTTC	CASSPGLAANYNEQFF
NA	NA	TRBV28	TRBJ2-7	14	TGTGCCAGCAGTTTAGTTTACAGGGCGTACGAGCAGTACTTC	CASSLVYRAYEQYF
NA	TRBD1	TRBV9	TRBJ1-1	14	TGTGCCAGCAGCGCACAAAGACAGGGCACTGAAGCTTTCTTT	CASSAQRQGTEAFF
NA	TRBD1	TRBV4-1	TRBJ2-2	14	TGCGCCAGCAGTCCGGGACAGGGTAACGGGGAGCTGTTTTTT	CASSPGQGNGELFF
once	NA	TRBV11-2	TRBJ2-7	13	TGTGCCAGCAGCTCCGGACTTATCTACGAGCAGTACTTC	CASSSGLIYEQYF
few	NA	TRBV6-5	TRBJ2-1	14	TGTGCCAGCAGTTACGGGAGCTCCTACAATGAGCAGTTCTTC	CASSYGSSYNEQFF
NA	NA	TRBV7-3	TRBJ1-5	12	TGTGCCAGCAGCCTACTTTATCAGCCCCAGCATTTT	CASSLLYQPQHF
NA	NA	TRBV29-1	TRBJ2-2	16	TGCAGCGTTGAAGATCCTGACGGGAGATCGGGCGGGGAGCTGTTTTTT	CSVEDPDGRSGGELFF
NA	NA	TRBV18	TRBJ2-1	14	TGTGCCAGCTCACCACTAAGACAACACAATGAGCAGTTCTTC	CASSPLRQHNEQFF
NA	TRBD1	TRBV5-1	TRBJ1-4	15	TGCGCCAGCAGCTTAACTGGGACAGGGGGCTTGGAACTGTTTTTT	CASSLTGTGGLELFF
NA	NA	TRBV2	TRBJ2-3	16	TGTGCCAGCAGTGATGGTACTAGCCCGCGGACAGATACGCAGTATTTT	CASSDGTSPRTDTQYF
once	NA	TRBV7-9	TRBJ2-7	14	TGTGCCAGCACAAAGGGGGACGGAACCTACGAGCAGTACTTC	CASTKGDGTYEQYF
NA	TRBD2	TRBV7-2	TRBJ2-3	18	TGTGCCAGCAGCTTCTACGGGACTAGCGGTTCTAGCACAGATACGCAGTATTTT	CASSFYGTSGSSTDTQYF
NA	TRBD1	TRBV7-9	TRBJ1-1	13	TGTGCCAGCAGCCTGGACAGGGGCACTGAAGCTTTCTTT	CASSLDRGTEAFF
NA	NA	TRBV9	TRBJ1-5	15	TGTGCCAGCAGCGCTTCAGGTCGGAATTATCAGCCCCAGCATTTT	CASSASGRNYQPQHF
NA	NA	TRBV7-8	TRBJ2-7	17	TGTGCCAGCAGCTTAGGATATGAGGGCTTTAGCTCCTACGAGCAGTACTTC	CASSLGYEGFSSYEQYF
NA	NA	TRBV7-9	TRBJ2-1	14	TGTGCCAGCAGCTTCGGGACTTCCTACAATGAGCAGTTCTTC	CASSFGTSYNEQFF
NA	NA	TRBV16	TRBJ2-2	18	TGTGCCAGCGGCCCCGGTTCCCCGGGTCTCAGAATCTCCGGGGAGCTGTTTTTT	CASGPGSPGLRISGELFF
once	TRBD2	TRBV27	TRBJ2-7	16	TGTGCCAGCAGTTTATCGATAAAGGGGACTACTGGGGAGCAGTACTTC	CASSLSIKGTTGEQYF
NA	NA	TRBV27	TRBJ1-5	16	TGTGCCACCTTACCCTCCTCGACAGGCCGCAATCAGCCCCAGCATTTT	CATLPSSTGRNQPQHF
NA	NA	TRBV7-9	TRBJ2-3	14	TGTGCCAGCAGCTTAGCGGGAGGGGGAGATACGCAGTATTTT	CASSLAGGGDTQYF
NA	TRBD2	TRBV29-1	TRBJ2-1	14	TGCAGCGTTGACAGGAGCGGGACCGACAATGAGCAGTTCTTC	CSVDRSGTDNEQFF
NA	NA	TRBV30	TRBJ2-1	13	TGTGCCTGGAGCGGTCTGCCCGTGAATGAGCAGTTCTTC	CAWSGLPVNEQFF
NA	TRBD2	TRBV19	TRBJ2-1	16	TGTGCCAGTAGTAAGGGGAGCCAGCGGGAGAAAGGTGAGCAGTTCTTC	CASSKGSQREKGEQFF
NA	NA	TRBV6-1	TRBJ2-7	11	TGTGCCAGCAGTGAAGGGGTAGCGGCCGTCTTC	CASSEGVAAVF
NA	TRBD2	TRBV12-5	TRBJ2-1	19	TGTGCTAGTGGTACTGATCTTAGACTAGCGGGAGGGTCCTACAATGAGCAGTTCTTC	CASGTDLRLAGGSYNEQFF
NA	NA	TRBV7-6	TRBJ1-1	14	TGTGCCAGCAGCTTAGGGGCTATGAACACTGAAGCTTTCTTT	CASSLGAMNTEAFF
NA	NA	TRBV7-8	TRBJ1-3	14	TGTGCCAGCAGCCCGACAGGAGGTGGAAACACCATATATTTT	CASSPTGGGNTIYF
NA	NA	TRBV28	TRBJ2-1	13	TGTGCCACCCATCTTAGCTCCTACAATGAGCAGTTCTTC	CATHLSSYNEQFF
NA	NA	TRBV19	TRBJ1-2	19	TGTGCCAGTAGTCCCTCGACAGCATTACTAAAAACTCCCTTCTATGGCTACACCTTC	CASSPSTALLKTPFYGYTF
NA	TRBD1	TRBV5-6	TRBJ1-2	17	TGTGCCAGCAGCCCCCAGTCCGGGACAGGGCGGATCTATGGCTACACCTTC	CASSPQSGTGRIYGYTF
NA	TRBD2	TRBV2	TRBJ2-1	16	TGTGCCAGCAGTGGAAGGAGCGGGAATCTGGGCAATGAGCAGTTCTTC	CASSGRSGNLGNEQFF
few	NA	TRBV27	TRBJ2-7	11	TGTGCCAGCAGTTCCCCTAGGGAGCAGTACTTC	CASSSPREQYF
NA	TRBD1	TRBV27	TRBJ2-1	14	TGTGCCAGCAGGTACGACAGGGGGCCAAAAACGGAGTTCTTC	CASRYDRGPKTEFF
NA	NA	TRBV21-1	TRBJ1-1	18	NA	CASSKVVGQGALNTEAFF
NA	TRBD1	TRBV2	TRBJ1-2	13	TGTGCCAGCAGTGCGGGGACAGGGGATGGCTACACCTTC	CASSAGTGDGYTF
NA	TRBD1	TRBV28	TRBJ2-1	19	TGTGCCAGCAGTTCAGAGGGACAGGGTTTTGCGGGAGCTCCCAATGAGCAGTTCTTC	CASSSEGQGFAGAPNEQFF
NA	NA	TRBV7-9	TRBJ1-1	17	TGTGCCGCCTGGTTGTTGGTTGGGGACTCTTTGAACACTGAAGCTTTCTTT	CAAWLLVGDSLNTEAFF
NA	NA	TRBV7-8	TRBJ2-7	14	TGTGCCAGCAGCTTAGGGAGGACAGCCTACGAGCAGTACTTC	CASSLGRTAYEQYF
NA	TRBD1	TRBV11-3	TRBJ1-2	13	TGTGCCAGCAGCTTAACAGGGGAATATGGCTACACCTTC	CASSLTGEYGYTF
NA	TRBD1	TRBV11-2	TRBJ1-1	19	TGTGCCAGCAGCTCCAAAACCGGGACAGCACTAAACTCTTACACTGAAGCTTTCTTT	CASSSKTGTALNSYTEAFF
NA	TRBD1	TRBV7-2	TRBJ1-5	17	TGTGCCAGCAGCTTAGGGACAGGGCGAAATAGCAATCAGCCCCAGCATTTT	CASSLGTGRNSNQPQHF
NA	TRBD2	TRBV27	TRBJ2-2	17	TGTGCCAGCAGCCCCCCCGGACTAGCGGGAGTAGGCGGGGAGCTGTTTTTT	CASSPPGLAGVGGELFF
NA	NA	TRBV12-5	TRBJ1-1	13	TGTGCTAGTGGTTGGCAAGGGAGGACTGAAGCTTTCTTT	CASGWQGRTEAFF
NA	TRBD2	TRBV18	TRBJ2-1	17	TGTGCCAGCTCACCCCCGCGCGGTAGCGGGCTATACAATGAGCAGTTCTTC	CASSPPRGSGLYNEQFF
NA	NA	TRBV19	TRBJ1-2	14	TGTGCCAGTAGTCGAGGGGGAATTTCCTATGGCTACACCTTC	CASSRGGISYGYTF
NA	NA	TRBV18	TRBJ1-2	15	TGTGCCAGCTCGTTATTCGAGTTAGCTAACTATGGCTACACCTTC	CASSLFELANYGYTF
NA	NA	TRBV19	TRBJ2-4	15	TGTGCCAAAGTAGTTTGGGCCCTAGCCAAAAACATTCAGTACTTC	CAKVVWALAKNIQYF
NA	NA	TRBV7-9	TRBJ2-7	12	TGTGCCAGCAGCCCGACCGGGACACAGCAGTACTTC	CASSPTGTQQYF